This T cell receptor (beta chain) was sequenced for a study of Ad26.COV2.S vaccination and SARS-CoV-2 variants. Study results and caveats: With respect to non-spike TCR breadth, vaccine and placebo recipients were similar.

V was clipped by 8 bases and J by 2 bases; unmatched bases: 8. This CDR3 is built from 16 residues. CDR1 LNHDA and CDR2 SQIVND come from the germline V gene (reference sequence). The protocol was immunoSEQ multiplex PCR, while the TCRdb copy is restricted to in-frame clones and leaves out a portion. The sample yields about 350,000 clones, about nine tenths seen once. In the case of this clone: Its antigen is currently unknown.

Regarding treatment: over 15 received Ad26.COV2.S at low or high dose, single or two shots; about 5 received placebo; per-sample allocation not given. On day 63 after the first injection, vaccine and placebo recipients gave samples. At a Boston site, the person donating was an adult of 18-55 years. Sample: peripheral blood, taken in a trial of Ad26.COV2.S vaccine versus placebo. The chain employs TRBV19 and TRBJ2-3, with 12 bases aligning to TRBD2. The clonotype was recovered from a person aged 18-60 years who received the Ad26.COV2.S COVID-19 vaccine or a placebo. CDR3 residues: CASSRLAGALTDTQYF. In nucleotides, the CDR3 is TGTGCCAGTTCCAGACTAGCGGGGGCCCTCACAGATACGCAGTATTTT.